This TCR beta chain was recovered during a study of molecular identifiers for immune sequencing clone quantification. V was trimmed by 5 bases and J by 4 bases, leaving 16 bases between them. From germline, CDR1 is SGHVS and CDR2 FNYEAQ. The CDR3 consists of 15 residues. TCRdb re-called the PCR reads through MiXCR, storing one row per CDR3 protein. The sample yields under 800,000 distinct CDR3 sequences, roughly 25% seen once. This clonotype came up a few times. Its specificity is not known. Sorting isolated naive CD8 T cells as CD8+CD4-CCR7+CD45RA+ events. Study conclusions and caveats: Because of identical TCR molecules sharing a barcode, sizes of highly expanded clones could be underestimated. Spiked-in Jurkat TCR RNA corresponding to one cell was reported as detectable against approximately 1 million naive cells.

Sequencing input: naive CD8+ T cells from blood, with Jurkat cell RNA spiked in. Subset noted: FACS-sorted CD8+CD4-CCR7+CD45RA+ naive T cells. The chain has TRBV7-6 and TRBJ2-3; D uncertain. This sequence was found in a human donor in good health. Some libraries in this study had Jurkat cell RNA spiked in. The CDR3 nucleotides are TGTGCCAGCAGCGACACTAACGCGTCCTCAGATACGCAGTATTTT. Protein: CASSDTNASSDTQYF.